A single sample is the source of the 18 T cell receptor beta chains below, sequenced in a study of beta chain features in type 1 diabetes. Expressed TCRB transcripts were sequenced because the isolated RNA had all been reverse transcribed beforehand. Produced via immunoSEQ multiplex PCR; TCRdb's table is partial and in-frame only. Of some 150,000 clones in the sample, around a tenth were seen once. Sequencing used central memory CD4+ T cells from blood. The receptors stem from a woman between 40 and 50 years old in good health.

V usage is TRBV11-2 and J usage is TRBJ2-7, with 10 bases matching TRBD2. J lost 2 bases, V lost 7 bases, and 11 bases had no gene match. This CDR3 comprises 16 residues. From germline, CDR1 is SGHAT and CDR2 FQNNGV. The CDR3 DNA reads as TGTGCCAGCACCGCAAGTCGGAGCGGGGGGGCCTACGAGCAGTACTTC. This gives the protein CASTASRSGGAYEQYF. Full variable domain (rest looked up from reference TRBV11-2 and TRBJ2-7): EAGVAQSPRYKIIEKRQSVAFWCNPISGHATLYWYQQILGQGPKLLIQFQNNGVVDDSQLPKDRFSAERLKGVDSTLKIQPAKLEDSAVYLCASTASRSGGAYEQYFGPGTRLTVT.

The CDR3 here is CASSPPTPNNEQFF. Here the CDR3 DNA reads TGCGCCAGCAGCCCGCCCACTCCTAACAATGAGCAGTTCTTC. The V call is TRBV5-1, the J call TRBJ2-1; D remains ambiguous. V lost 4 bases to trimming and J lost 5 bases, with 13 bases between them. The CDR3 is 14 amino acids. In germline, CDR1 is SGHRS, CDR2 YFSETQ. Using reference TRBV5-1 and TRBJ2-1 for the parts outside the CDR3, the full variable domain is KAGVTQTPRYLIKTRGQQVTLSCSPISGHRSVSWYQQTPGQGLQFLFEYFSETQRNKGNFPGRFSGRQFSNSRSEMNVSTLELGDSALYLCASSPPTPNNEQFFGPGTRLTVL.

The rearrangement joins TRBV7-9 to TRBJ1-4; D unresolved. The CDR3 has 10 residues. The germline V gene has CDR1 SEHNR and CDR2 FQNEAQ (reference sequence). The CDR3 nucleotides are TGTGCGGCGGGTAACGAAAAACTGTTTTTT. Amino acid sequence: CAAGNEKLFF.

This clone was observed a handful of times. The CDR3 nucleotides are TGTGCCAGCAGTCGACTCCGGGGGGCGGGCGAGCAGTACTTC. This encodes CASSRLRGAGEQYF. This sequence joins TRBV7-2 and TRBJ2-7; D might be TRBD2 (7 bases). This CDR3 is built from 14 residues. V lost 6 bases and J lost 6, with 18 bases in between. The germline V gene encodes CDR1 SGHTA and CDR2 FQGNSA.

This clone has only a few counts. The rearrangement joins TRBV2 to TRBJ2-4; 9 bases match TRBD2. V shed 2 bases, J shed 9 bases, and the junction held 2 bases outside the gene matches. The germline CDR1 and CDR2 sequences are SNHLY and FYNNEI. CDR3 length: 13 residues. As DNA, the CDR3 is TGTGCCAGCAGTGAACCAGCGGGGGGCATTCAGTACTTC. Its translation: CASSEPAGGIQYF.

The chain carries TRBV6-6 and TRBJ2-7; TRBD2 agrees at 9 bases. Germline assignment: CDR1 MNHNY and CDR2 SVGAGI (reference sequence). V lost 6 bases and J lost 6; bases outside the gene matches: 6. This CDR3 spans 13 amino acids. The CDR3 region has the DNA TGTGCCAGCAGAGGACTAGCGAAGGGCGAGCAGTACTTC. Amino acid sequence: CASRGLAKGEQYF.

This rearrangement joins TRBV7-2 to TRBJ2-5, with 7 bases aligning to TRBD2. Looked up from germline, CDR1 is SGHTA and CDR2 is FQGNSA. V shed 0 bases, J shed 8 bases, and the junction held 12 bases outside the gene matches. There are 16 residues in the CDR3. In DNA form, the CDR3 reads TGTGCCAGCAGCTTAGCTGAGGGTACAGCGGGGAGCACCCAGTACTTC. This codes for CASSLAEGTAGSTQYF.

This clone appeared a few times. J is TRBJ2-5 and V is TRBV14, with D maybe TRBD1 (5 bases). This CDR3 is built from 17 residues. Trimming removed 0 bases at V and 6 bases at J, with 20 bases between. From germline, CDR1 is SGHDN and CDR2 FVKESK. The CDR3 DNA follows: TGTGCCAGCAGCCAAGATGAAGTCGGACACCTGTATCAGACCCAGTACTTC. The encoded protein is CASSQDEVGHLYQTQYF.

The chain has TRBV25-1 and TRBJ1-2; the D gene is possibly TRBD1 (5 bases). V lost 3 bases and J 5 bases, leaving 10 bases between the germline ends. Germline V gives CDR1 MGHDK, CDR2 SYGVNS. The CDR3 contains 13 residues. DNA of the CDR3: TGTGCCAGCAGTGACAGGGCGGAATATGGCTACACCTTC. Its protein product is CASSDRAEYGYTF.

This clone was recorded many times. The J gene is TRBJ1-2, the V gene TRBV18; no clear D. V lost 3 bases, J lost 8 bases, and 13 bases lay in between. Germline V gene sequence: CDR1 KGHSH, CDR2 LQKENI. The CDR3 covers 13 residues. Here the CDR3 reads CASSPDGDRGYTF. The DNA of the CDR3 is TGTGCCAGCTCACCGGACGGGGATCGGGGCTACACCTTC.

The V and J genes are TRBV18 and TRBJ2-7; 7 bases fit TRBD1. The trim removed 5 bases at V and 8 bases at J, leaving 12 bases unmatched. This CDR3 has 14 residues. Looked up from germline, CDR1 is KGHSH and CDR2 is LQKENI. The CDR3 protein is CASSSGTADPQQYF. The DNA for the CDR3 is TGTGCCAGCTCATCCGGGACAGCGGATCCCCAGCAGTACTTC.

The CDR3 sequence: CASKDQEKLGYTF. CDR3 coding DNA: TGTGCCAGCAAGGATCAGGAAAAGTTGGGCTACACCTTC. The chain has TRBV2 and TRBJ1-2; D unclear. Germline V CDR1 and CDR2: SNHLY, FYNNEI. V was shortened by 7 bases and J by 8 bases, with 17 bases between the two germline ends. The CDR3 extends over 13 amino acids. Together with reference TRBV2 and TRBJ1-2, the CDR3 gives the full variable domain: EPEVTQTPSHQVTQMGQEVILRCVPISNHLYFYWYRQILGQKVEFLVSFYNNEISEKSEIFDDQFSVERPDGSNFTLKIRSTKLEDSAMYFCASKDQEKLGYTFGSGTRLTVV.

A few counts support this clone. The genes are TRBV25-1 and TRBJ1-5; D gene uncertain. CDR1 MGHDK and CDR2 SYGVNS come from the germline V gene. The CDR3 loop spans 13 amino acids. V was cut by 5 bases and J by 4 bases, with 9 bases left in between. The CDR3 protein is CASSPSGNQPQHF. The CDR3 coding sequence is TGTGCCAGCAGTCCCAGCGGGAATCAGCCCCAGCATTTT.

The rearrangement uses TRBV19 and TRBJ1-2, with D hard to call. The CDR3 covers 12 residues. V was clipped by 5 bases and J by 8 bases, with 12 bases between them. Germline CDR1 reads LNHDA; CDR2 reads SQIVND (reference sequence). In DNA, the CDR3 is TGTGCCAGTAGTTCCGTCTGGGAGGGCTACACCTTC. Protein sequence: CASSSVWEGYTF.

The gene calls are TRBV4-1 and TRBJ2-2; 9 nucleotides match TRBD2. J gave up 3 bases and V 4 bases, and 3 bases lay outside the gene matches. The CDR3 totals 15 residues. From germline, CDR1 is MGHRA and CDR2 YSYEKL. CDR3 DNA: TGCGCCAGCAGCCGCGGGGGGGGGCACACCGGGGAGCTGTTTTTT. It specifies CASSRGGGHTGELFF.

This chain links TRBV15 with TRBJ2-1, with D unclear. V was cut by 1 base and J by 2 bases, with 9 bases left in between. CDR3 length: 15 amino acids. The germline CDR1 and CDR2 sequences are LNHNV and YYDKDF (reference sequence). CDR3 amino acids: CATSRGSRTYNEQFF. For the CDR3, the DNA is TGTGCCACCAGCAGAGGGAGCCGAACCTACAATGAGCAGTTCTTC.

This clone came up a few times. The chain couples TRBV4-1 to TRBJ1-5; 9 bases are shared with TRBD1. Looked up from germline, CDR1 is MGHRA and CDR2 is YSYEKL. Trimming at V came to 6 bases and at J to 1 base, leaving 10 bases not matched to a gene. CDR3 length equals 17 residues. As DNA, the CDR3 is TGCGCCAGCAGTCGGCAGACAGGGGGTGTGAGCAATCAGCCCCAGCATTTT. It encodes CASSRQTGGVSNQPQHF.

This clone was seen a few times. J is TRBJ2-7 and V is TRBV28; D remains unclear. This CDR3 region has 13 residues. The V end was cut by 4 bases, the J end by 7 bases, with 14 bases between. Per germline, CDR1 MDHEN and CDR2 SYDVKM. The DNA for the CDR3 is TGTGCCAGCAGTTACAAACAACATCTTGAGCAGTACTTC. Protein: CASSYKQHLEQYF.